This TCR beta chain derives from a study of cytomegalovirus exposure and HLA in healthy donors. As regards this clone: Its antigen remains unidentified.

The germline V and J ends were trimmed by 7 bases and 7 bases, with 17 bases remaining between them. Germline values: CDR1 MNHNS, CDR2 SASEGT. The CDR3 has 13 amino acids. The PCR ran on 60 Vbeta and 13 Jbeta primers. In the original processing: Per a later analysis, the number of unique TCR beta chains was around 80 million, of which 9 million to 14 million were shared. Method: immunoSEQ multiplex PCR; TCRdb's copy keeps in-frame clones and lacks some. That table gives V, J and clone size, and the DNA gave D and trimming. The sample contains nearly 200,000 clones, over 80% of which appear only once. Study outcomes and limitations: A later analysis appeared to link common viral pathogens to several of the most significant clusters. The study designated roughly 160 TCR beta chains cytomegalovirus-associated. While the bulk of TCR sequences proved rare, some public TCRs turned up in many donors.

The receptor comes from a young man in good health and CMV-seronegative. The rearrangement uses TRBV6-1 and TRBJ2-7; D remains ambiguous. Sequenced: PBMCs. The CDR3 sequence is CASIAPARLEQYF. In nucleotides, the CDR3 is TGTGCCAGCATTGCCCCGGCTAGGTTAGAGCAGTACTTC.